This T cell receptor (beta chain) derives from a study of control samples from healthy donors and cancer patients. Per germline, CDR1 LNHDA and CDR2 SQIVND (reference sequence). After removal of 3 bases from V and 9 bases from J, the junction contained 6 bases not matched to a gene. There are 16 residues in the CDR3. Sequencing was performed with immunoSEQ multiplex PCR; in TCRdb, only in-frame clones are kept and a portion is missing. The table has about 160,000 clones, 96% seen once. The material sequenced was blood. This chain connects TRBV19 to TRBJ2-1, with TRBD2 matching over 15 bases. The receptor's source is a woman aged 25 to 39 in good health. CDR3 region: CASSIRGTSGRTEQFF. The DNA for the CDR3 is TGTGCCAGTAGTATCAGGGGGACTAGCGGGAGGACTGAGCAGTTCTTC.